Shown below are 18 T cell receptor beta chains from a single sample sequenced in a study of blood T cell repertoires in COVID-19. Assay: immunoSEQ multiplex PCR; the TCRdb copy retains only in-frame clones and omits some. The sample lists 100,000 to 150,000 clones, approximately 90% seen once, with under 13% in the top ten. The sequenced sample was peripheral blood. The receptor set was obtained from a man aged 50-59 years with acute or convalescent COVID-19.

The rearrangement links TRBV3-1 (or the pseudogene TRBV3-2) to TRBJ1-1; D unresolved. V was trimmed by 4 bases and J by 3 bases, leaving 9 bases between them. In germline, CDR1 is LGHDT, CDR2 YNNKEL (reference sequence). This CDR3 region has 13 residues. CDR3 in amino acids: CASSPRRDTEAFF. The CDR3 nucleotides are TGTGCCAGCAGCCCCCGGAGGGACACTGAAGCTTTCTTT.

This clone was counted between two and nine times. The gene calls are TRBV5-1 and TRBJ2-2; 11 bases are shared with TRBD1. Trimming removed 5 bases from V and 5 bases from J; junction bases left unmatched: 8. The germline V gene encodes CDR1 SGHRS and CDR2 YFSETQ. The length of the CDR3 is 16 residues. CDR3 sequence: CASSPLGQGATGELFF. The CDR3 DNA follows: TGCGCCAGCAGTCCTCTCGGACAGGGGGCGACCGGGGAGCTGTTTTTT.

The V gene is TRBV28, the J gene TRBJ2-7; D ambiguous. The CDR3 totals 16 residues. Germline-derived CDR1 and CDR2 are MDHEN and SYDVKM. V lost 3 bases, J lost 2 bases, and 17 bases lay in between. CDR3 in amino acids: CASSLKTSVPPYEQYF. The CDR3 DNA reads as TGTGCCAGCAGTTTGAAAACGTCGGTTCCACCCTACGAGCAGTACTTC.

V and J are TRBV5-1 and TRBJ1-1; D gene ambiguous. With 0 bases removed from V and 4 bases from J, the gap between germline ends came to 13 bases. The germline CDR1 and CDR2 sequences are SGHRS and YFSETQ. CDR3 length: 15 amino acids. In DNA, the CDR3 is TGCGCCAGCAGCTTGGTTCCGGGTTATGTCACTGAAGCTTTCTTT. Protein: CASSLVPGYVTEAFF.

V and J are TRBV28 and TRBJ2-5, with D possibly TRBD2 on 7 matching bases. V lost 6 bases and J 5 bases, leaving 16 bases between the germline ends. Germline V lookup: CDR1 MDHEN, CDR2 SYDVKM. CDR3 length: 14 amino acids. The CDR3 DNA is TGTGCCAGCAGCACCGGGGGGCCGGGGGAGACCCAGTACTTC. This translates into CASSTGGPGETQYF.

The chain joins TRBV6-6 to TRBJ1-5, with D possibly TRBD1 on 5 matching bases. From germline, CDR1 is MNHNY and CDR2 SVGAGI (reference sequence). Trimming cost V 7 bases and J 5 bases, with 18 bases left between them. The CDR3 consists of 15 residues. DNA of the CDR3: TGTGCCAGCACCGTACCCACAGGAGAACATCAGCCCCAGCATTTT. Translated, it gives CASTVPTGEHQPQHF.

This chain links TRBV10-1 with TRBJ1-4; 10 nucleotides match TRBD1. The V gene's germline CDR1 is WNHNN and CDR2 SYGVQD (reference sequence). The V gene end was trimmed by 5 bases and the J gene end by 5 bases; junction bases not matched to a gene: 2. This CDR3 comprises 14 residues. CDR3 sequence: CASSPGQGNEKLFF. The CDR3 nucleotides read TGCGCCAGCAGTCCGGGACAGGGGAATGAAAAACTGTTTTTT.

The V and J genes are TRBV28 and TRBJ1-5; maybe TRBD1 (5 bases). The CDR3 loop spans 12 amino acids. Germline V gene sequence: CDR1 MDHEN, CDR2 SYDVKM. Between the trimmed V and J ends, which lost 6 bases and 10 bases, there was a span of 13 bases. The CDR3 region is CASREQGVPQHF. The DNA of the CDR3 is TGTGCCAGCAGAGAACAAGGGGTACCCCAGCATTTT.

The chain joins TRBV19 to TRBJ1-1, with D unresolved. This CDR3 is built from 13 residues. V was trimmed by 9 bases and J by 1 base, leaving 12 bases between them. Germline V lookup: CDR1 LNHDA, CDR2 SQIVND (reference sequence). CDR3 amino acids: CASRGLQNTEAFF. The DNA for the CDR3 is TGTGCCAGCAGAGGACTCCAGAACACTGAAGCTTTCTTT.

The rearrangement links TRBV18 to TRBJ1-1; D is ambiguous. V lost 2 bases to trimming and J lost 6 bases, with 10 bases between them. The CDR3 loop spans 13 amino acids. CDR1 and CDR2 from the germline V gene are KGHSH and LQKENI. CDR3 coding DNA: TGTGCCAGCTCACCAGGGAGGGCCTCTGAAGCTTTCTTT. It is translated as CASSPGRASEAFF.

J is TRBJ2-1 and V is TRBV19; 7 bases align to TRBD1. V was clipped by 7 bases and J by 7 bases; unmatched bases: 10. Germline V gives CDR1 LNHDA, CDR2 SQIVND (reference sequence). This CDR3 region has 14 residues. The CDR3 loop reads CASTTGNSENEQFF. CDR3 DNA sequence: TGTGCCAGTACGACAGGGAATTCAGAAAATGAGCAGTTCTTC. The full variable domain, with the rest looked up from reference TRBV19 and TRBJ2-1, is DGGITQSPKYLFRKEGQNVTLSCEQNLNHDAMYWYRQDPGQGLRLIYYSQIVNDFQKGDIAEGYSVSREKKESFPLTVTSAQKNPTAFYLCASTTGNSENEQFFGPGTRLTVL.

This chain joins TRBV5-4 and TRBJ1-1; no definite D call. This CDR3 is 14 amino acids long. The germline CDR1 and CDR2 sequences are SGHNT and YYREEE (reference sequence). The V gene lost 2 bases and the J gene lost 5 bases, with 13 bases spanning the gap. The DNA for the CDR3 is TGTGCCAGCAGCTTAGGGTCAGAGCGGACTGAAGCTTTCTTT. Encoded protein: CASSLGSERTEAFF. The entire variable domain, with the rest obtained from reference TRBV5-4 and TRBJ1-1, is as follows: ETGVTQSPTHLIKTRGQQVTLRCSSQSGHNTVSWYQQALGQGPQFIFQYYREEENGRGNFPPRFSGLQFPNYSSELNVNALELDDSALYLCASSLGSERTEAFFGQGTRLTVV.

The table lists this clone with a few counts. The gene calls are TRBV7-2 and TRBJ2-7, with D perhaps TRBD2 (5 bases). The germline V and J ends were trimmed by 1 base and 4 bases, with 8 bases remaining between them. CDR3 length: 13 residues. Per germline, CDR1 SGHTA and CDR2 FQGNSA. CDR3 coding DNA: TGTGCCAGCAGCTTAGAAGCGGAGTACGAGCAGTACTTC. Translation gives CASSLEAEYEQYF.

The V call is TRBV6-6, the J call TRBJ1-2; D call uncertain. Germline V gene lookup returns CDR1 MNHNY and CDR2 SVGAGI (reference sequence). V was shortened by 8 bases and J by 1 base, with 8 bases between the two germline ends. The CDR3 extends over 12 amino acids. CDR3 DNA: TGTGCCAGCGTGCGGGTTAACTATGGCTACACCTTC. Translated: CASVRVNYGYTF.

V and J are TRBV7-9 and TRBJ1-1; perhaps TRBD1 as D (5 bases). Trimming cost V 4 bases and J 6 bases, with 9 bases left between them. This CDR3 is 12 amino acids long. Germline V gives CDR1 SEHNR, CDR2 FQNEAQ (reference sequence). The CDR3 DNA is TGTGCCAGCAGCTCGACGACAGCTGAAGCTTTCTTT. Translated: CASSSTTAEAFF.

The genes are TRBV11-3 and TRBJ1-1; D remains unclear. Trimming stripped 0 bases from V and 5 bases from J, with 4 bases between. In germline, CDR1 is SGHNT, CDR2 YENEEA. The CDR3 spans 12 residues. CDR3 residues: CASSLEQTEAFF. The CDR3 DNA reads TGTGCCAGCAGCTTAGAACAGACTGAAGCTTTCTTT. Based on the CDR3 plus reference TRBV11-3 and TRBJ1-1, the full variable domain is EAGVVQSPRYKIIEKKQPVAFWCNPISGHNTLYWYLQNLGQGPELLIRYENEEAVDDSQLPKDRFSAERLKGVDSTLKIQPAELGDSAVYLCASSLEQTEAFFGQGTRLTVV.

The chain couples TRBV3-1 (or the pseudogene TRBV3-2) to TRBJ2-5, with a possible D match to TRBD2 (7 bases). The germline gives CDR1 LGHDT, CDR2 YNNKEL (reference sequence). V shed 4 bases and J shed 2 bases, with 17 bases lying between them. The CDR3 runs to 16 residues. The CDR3 reads CASSLTAGGHQETQYF. Here the CDR3 DNA reads TGTGCCAGCAGCCTAACTGCCGGGGGGCATCAAGAGACCCAGTACTTC.

This clone was observed once. The chain couples TRBV19 to TRBJ2-1; possible D gene TRBD2, 6 bases. The CDR3 has 18 amino acids. The V and J ends lost 2 bases and 1 base respectively, with 18 bases between them. Germline assignment: CDR1 LNHDA and CDR2 SQIVND (reference sequence). The CDR3: CASSILVGGRASYNEQFF. In nucleotides, the CDR3 is TGTGCCAGTAGTATATTAGTCGGGGGTCGAGCTTCCTACAATGAGCAGTTCTTC.